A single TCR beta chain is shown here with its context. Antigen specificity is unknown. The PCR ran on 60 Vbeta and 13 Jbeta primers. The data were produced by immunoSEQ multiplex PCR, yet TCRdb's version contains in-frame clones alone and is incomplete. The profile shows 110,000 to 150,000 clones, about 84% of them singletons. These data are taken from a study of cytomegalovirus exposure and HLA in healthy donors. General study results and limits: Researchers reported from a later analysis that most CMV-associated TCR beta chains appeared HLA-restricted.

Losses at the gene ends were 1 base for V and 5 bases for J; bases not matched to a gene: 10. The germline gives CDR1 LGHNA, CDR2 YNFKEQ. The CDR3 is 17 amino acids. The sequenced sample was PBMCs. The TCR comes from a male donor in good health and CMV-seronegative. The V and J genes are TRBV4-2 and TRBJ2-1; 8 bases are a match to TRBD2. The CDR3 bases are TGTGCCAGCAGCCAAGCTCTTCGTAGCGGGGACCACAATGAGCAGTTCTTC. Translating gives CASSQALRSGDHNEQFF.